These 6 T cell receptor beta chains came from one sample sequenced in a study of blood T cell repertoires in COVID-19. The protocol was immunoSEQ multiplex PCR, while the TCRdb copy is restricted to in-frame clones and leaves out a portion. The table includes about 240,000 clones, roughly 90% detected once. Input material: peripheral blood. The receptors originated from a woman between 25 and 40 years old with acute or convalescent COVID-19.

The rearrangement links TRBV27 to TRBJ2-3; a possible D gene is TRBD1 (5 bases). Germline CDR1 reads MNHEY; CDR2 reads SMNVEV (reference sequence). The CDR3 is 16 residues long. The ends were cut back, 8 bases at V and 0 bases at J, with 18 bases in the middle. The CDR3 DNA reads as TGTGCCAGCGCCGTCGGATTACAGGCTAGCACAGATACGCAGTATTTT. This sequence encodes CASAVGLQASTDTQYF.

This rearrangement joins TRBV7-2 to TRBJ2-5; 7 bases line up with TRBD1. Germline CDR1 and CDR2: SGHTA and FQGNSA. The V segment lost 5 bases and the J segment 7 bases; nucleotides outside the gene matches: 13. The CDR3 is 15 amino acids. The CDR3 reads CASSPGLTGWGTQYF. As DNA, the CDR3 is TGTGCCAGCAGCCCCGGGCTGACAGGGTGGGGGACCCAGTACTTC.

The CDR3 protein is CASTNTGLGYNEQFF. The CDR3 DNA is TGTGCCAGCACAAACACCGGACTAGGCTACAATGAGCAGTTCTTC. The J gene is TRBJ2-1, the V gene TRBV6-5; the match to TRBD2 covers 7 bases. CDR1 and CDR2 (germline): MNHEY, SVGAGI. Trimming took 7 bases from V and 3 from J; bases not matched to a gene: 9. This CDR3 contains 15 residues.

The rearrangement uses TRBV7-9 and TRBJ1-6; TRBD1 agrees at 9 bases. The CDR3 runs to 17 residues. V gave up 1 base and J gave up 9 bases; unmatched junction bases: 10. Germline assignment: CDR1 SEHNR and CDR2 FQNEAQ (reference sequence). This CDR3 reads CASSLVGGQGISSPLHF. The DNA for the CDR3 is TGTGCCAGCAGCTTAGTGGGCGGACAGGGGATTTCTTCACCCCTCCACTTT.

J is TRBJ2-3 and V is TRBV18, with TRBD2 matching 9 bases. CDR1 and CDR2 (germline): KGHSH, LQKENI. This CDR3 comprises 15 residues. V lost 3 bases and J lost 3; bases outside the gene matches: 4. Here the CDR3 DNA reads TGTGCCAGCTCACCCGGCGGGAGGGAAACAGATACGCAGTATTTT. Protein sequence: CASSPGGRETDTQYF.

The rearrangement uses TRBV7-9 and TRBJ1-1; possibly TRBD1 for D (5 bases). Germline V gives CDR1 SEHNR, CDR2 FQNEAQ (reference sequence). The CDR3 has 15 residues. The ends were cut back, 2 bases at V and 0 bases at J, with 10 bases in the middle. The CDR3 reads CASSLIVGVNTEAFF. For the CDR3, the DNA is TGTGCCAGCAGCTTAATCGTAGGGGTGAACACTGAAGCTTTCTTT. The variable domain in full, with the rest retrieved from reference TRBV7-9 and TRBJ1-1, is DTGVSQNPRHKITKRGQNVTFRCDPISEHNRLYWYRQTLGQGPEFLTYFQNEAQLEKSRLLSDRFSAERPKGSFSTLEIQRTEQGDSAMYLCASSLIVGVNTEAFFGQGTRLTVV.